Listed below are T cell receptor beta chains from one sample, sequenced in a study of blood T cell repertoires in COVID-19. Here immunoSEQ multiplex PCR was the method, and the copy in TCRdb shows in-frame clones only, minus some. Here the sample spans 150,000 or so clones, 86% being singletons. Material for sequencing was peripheral blood. These TCRs come from a middle-aged man with active or convalescent COVID-19. Each CDR3 is given with its conserved first and last residue. A D gene is named only where the DNA matches it firmly. The size field is filled for only some rows; it gives once, few, many or a size class.

D gene | clone size | J gene | V gene | CDR3 protein | CDR3 DNA
TRBD1 | . | TRBJ1-5 | TRBV7-2 | CASSSQGAQPQHF | TGTGCCAGCAGCTCCCAGGGGGCTCAGCCCCAGCATTTT
. | once | TRBJ1-3 | TRBV6-6 | CASSVTGGAGNTIYF | TGTGCCAGCTCAGTTACAGGAGGGGCAGGAAACACCATATATTTT
TRBD1 | . | TRBJ1-2 | TRBV9 | CASSVGRTGIFYGYTF | TGTGCCAGCAGCGTAGGAAGGACAGGGATTTTCTATGGCTACACCTTC
. | few | TRBJ1-2 | TRBV6-5 | CASRSPTTLHGYTF | TGTGCCAGCAGGTCTCCTACGACTCTACATGGCTACACCTTC
TRBD1 | . | TRBJ1-5 | TRBV10-3 | CAISEVTGGGQPQHF | TGTGCCATCAGTGAGGTTACAGGGGGGGGTCAGCCCCAGCATTTT
. | . | TRBJ2-1 | TRBV19 | CASSIARNNEQFF | TGTGCCAGTAGTATAGCTCGTAACAATGAGCAGTTCTTC
TRBD2 | . | TRBJ2-5 | TRBV28 | CASRRGLAGELSSGTQYF | TGTGCCAGCCGTAGGGGACTAGCGGGGGAGCTGTCAAGTGGGACCCAGTACTTC
. | . | TRBJ2-5 | TRBV11-2 | CASSLVRQLTETQYF | TGTGCCAGCAGCTTAGTGCGGCAGTTAACGGAGACCCAGTACTTC
. | . | TRBJ1-5 | TRBV28 | CASSLVGLGNQPQHF | TGTGCCAGCAGTTTAGTGGGCCTGGGTAATCAGCCCCAGCATTTT
. | . | TRBJ1-1 | TRBV28 | CASRVWSGEAFF | TGTGCCAGCAGGGTCTGGTCAGGGGAAGCTTTCTTT
. | . | TRBJ2-1 | TRBV28 | CASSLARDEQFF | TGTGCCAGCAGTTTAGCGCGGGATGAGCAGTTCTTC
. | . | TRBJ2-4 | TRBV18 | CASSPHREPLSGKNIQYF | TGTGCCAGCTCACCACATCGCGAGCCCCTATCGGGCAAAAACATTCAGTACTTC
TRBD2 | . | TRBJ2-1 | TRBV2 | CASRETSANEQFF | TGTGCCAGCCGGGAGACTAGCGCCAATGAGCAGTTCTTC